This passage covers 2 T cell receptor beta chains from one sample sequenced in a study of Graves' ophthalmopathy and Graves' hyperthyroidism (dated by TCRdb to between 2017 and 2018). The reads were generated on an Illumina HiSeq 2000. For repertoire sequencing, the TCR beta CDR3 regions were amplified from RNA transcripts. HTBI primers and the Qiagen OneStep RT-PCR kit were used in a first-round RT-PCR, which was followed by a second-round multiplex PCR, size selection and purification. TCRdb itself trimmed the public reads at Q25 with fastp, ran MiXCR and retained productive beta chains. Duplicate CDR3 protein sequences are folded into a single record with the most common DNA and genes. The sample table contains about 740,000 distinct CDR3 sequences; only one count was recorded for 40% of them. The top ten clones comprise 44% of the sample. Source material: peripheral blood. The receptors come from an adult man with Graves' ophthalmopathy.

Concerning this clonotype: A much larger clone lies a single base off, so this may be a read error. This rearrangement joins TRBV2 to TRBJ1-2; D is possibly TRBD1 (5 bases). Trimming shortened V by 7 bases and J by 4 bases, and 13 bases separated the two germline ends. The CDR3 runs 13 residues. CDR1 is SNHLY, CDR2 FYNNEI, per germline. The CDR3 here is CASIGGSGYGYTF. The CDR3 DNA reads as TGTGCCAGCATTGGGGGGTCCGGCTATGGCTACACCTTC.

Remarks on this clonotype: This may come from a read error, since a much larger clone is one base off. V is TRBV12-3 or TRBV12-4 and J is TRBJ2-2; 8 bases map to TRBD1. This CDR3 spans 15 amino acids. Written as DNA, the CDR3 is TGTGCCAGCAGTGAGGACAGGGCGAACACCGGGAAGCTGTTTTTT. Translation: CASSEDRANTGKLFF.